Reported below is one T cell receptor (beta chain). Previously reported methods and listed TCR primers produced the bulk TCR libraries. TCRdb re-analysed the PCR reads in MiXCR, keeping a single row per CDR3 protein. The sample lists about 330,000 distinct CDR3 sequences, about 23% seen once, with about 0.73% in the top ten. The sample is drawn from a study of molecular identifiers for immune sequencing clone quantification. In germline, CDR1 is DFQATT, CDR2 SNEGSKA (reference sequence). The CDR3 sequence is 12 residues long. The V end lost 7 bases, the J end lost 2 bases, and 12 bases lay between the germline ends.

This TCR came from a human donor in good health. Some libraries in this study had Jurkat cell RNA spiked in. The rearrangement links TRBV20-1 to TRBJ2-7; maybe TRBD2 (6 bases). The sequencing input was naive CD8+ T cells from blood, with Jurkat cell RNA spiked in. Subset denoted: FACS-sorted CD8+CD4-CCR7+CD45RA+ naive T cells. CDR3 DNA: TGCAGTGTACGGGGGACGACCTACGAGCAGTACTTC. Translated, it gives CSVRGTTYEQYF.